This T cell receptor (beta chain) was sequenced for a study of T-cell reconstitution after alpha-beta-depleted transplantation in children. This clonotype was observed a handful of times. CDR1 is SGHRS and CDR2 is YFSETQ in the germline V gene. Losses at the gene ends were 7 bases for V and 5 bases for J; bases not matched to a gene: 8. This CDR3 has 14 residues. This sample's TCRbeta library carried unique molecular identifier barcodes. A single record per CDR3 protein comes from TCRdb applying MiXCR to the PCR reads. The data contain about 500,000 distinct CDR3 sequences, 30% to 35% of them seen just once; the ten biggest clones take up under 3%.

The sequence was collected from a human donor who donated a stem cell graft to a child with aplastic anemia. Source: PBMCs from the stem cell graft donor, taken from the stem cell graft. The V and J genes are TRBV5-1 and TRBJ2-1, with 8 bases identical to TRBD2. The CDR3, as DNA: TGCGCCAGCGAACCGGGACTAGTTAACAATGAGCAGTTCTTC. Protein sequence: CASEPGLVNNEQFF.